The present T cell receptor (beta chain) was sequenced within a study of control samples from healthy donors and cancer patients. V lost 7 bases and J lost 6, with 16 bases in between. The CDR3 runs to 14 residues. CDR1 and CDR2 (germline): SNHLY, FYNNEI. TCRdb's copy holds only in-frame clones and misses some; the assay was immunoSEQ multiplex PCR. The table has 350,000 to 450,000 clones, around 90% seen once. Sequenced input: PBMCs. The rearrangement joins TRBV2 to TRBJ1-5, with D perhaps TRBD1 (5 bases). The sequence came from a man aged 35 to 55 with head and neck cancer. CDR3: CASTSGGEVQPQHF. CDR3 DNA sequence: TGTGCCAGCACTTCGGGGGGGGAGGTTCAGCCCCAGCATTTT.